This T cell receptor (beta chain) emerged from a study of cytomegalovirus exposure and HLA in healthy donors. Study overall: Within an early data release were about 85 million unique TCRs drawn from HLA-typed donors. Falling in the Caucasian-associated ancestry cluster were less than 85% of 300 to 500 genotyped donors. Study-level results: For most TCR sequences rarity was the rule, although some public TCRs occurred in many donors. A further, later analysis showed that HLA-associated TCR beta chains (compared with equally common others) were more clonally expanded.

Germline values: CDR1 MNHEY, CDR2 SVGAGI. The ends lost 4 bases at V and 5 bases at J; junction bases unmatched: 6. This CDR3 has 15 residues. Worth noting for this clone: Its specificity is unknown.

60 Vbeta and 13 Jbeta primers were used in PCR. Data came from immunoSEQ multiplex PCR; TCRdb stores just in-frame clones and leaves some out. Among 100,000 to 150,000 clones listed, about three quarters were seen once. This clonotype originated in a female donor in good health and CMV-seronegative. The sequenced material came from PBMCs. This chain links TRBV6-5 with TRBJ2-5; 11 bases match TRBD2. The CDR3 here is CASSSLLAGGETQYF. The DNA for the CDR3 is TGTGCCAGCAGTTCCCTCCTAGCGGGAGGCGAGACCCAGTACTTC.